This TCR beta chain comes out of a study of vaccination and CD4 T cells after COVID-19 (dated by TCRdb to between 2020 and 2023). Regarding the complete study: Every convalescent patient had a positive nasal swab PCR test for SARS-CoV-2, with mild disease in eight to ten patients and severe disease in one. In the convalescent cohort there were six males and four females, among whom were two Hispanic individuals, seven Caucasians, two Asians and one multiracial person. Participants received two doses of either the Pfizer-BioNTech BNT162b2 vaccine (n=8) or the Moderna mRNA-1273 vaccine (n=2). Post-COVID blood samples from convalescent patients were collected a median of roughly 100 days after diagnosis, with a range of 35 to 161 days. Post-vaccine blood samples were obtained a median of around 67 days after the second vaccine dose, with a range of about 13 to 250 days. For stimulating the cultures, overlapping spike peptide pools were used, derived from SARS-CoV-2 as well as from the common cold coronaviruses HCoV-NL63, HCoV-OC43 and HCoV-229E. Control cultures received a CEFX viral epitope pool as the positive control, an HIV-1 Nef peptide pool as the negative control, or no peptide. In some eleven COVID-19 convalescent patients and a few infection-naive healthy vaccine recipients, researchers compared the spike-specific CD4+ TCR repertoire from before mRNA vaccination with the repertoire from after. On the study overall, not on this receptor specifically: Of the vaccine-specific clones found in convalescent patients, nearly all (304 of 307) were mono-reactive for SARS-CoV-2 spike instead of being cross-reactive with common cold coronaviruses. Relatively few convalescent patients were included in the study, and early timepoints after natural infection were not analyzed. In convalescent patients, a median roughly 87% of post-vaccine SARS-CoV-2-reactive clones were detected only after vaccination, and vaccine-specific priming was suggested by this finding. Although the median number of SARS-CoV-2-reactive clonotypes went up from some 23 after infection to 38 after vaccination, the increase was not significant.

The protocol used for the library was PCR. DNA from cultured CD4+ T cells was subjected to TCR sequencing with the Oncomine TCR Beta short-read assay at the Johns Hopkins FTIC core. Genomic DNA was extracted from the cultured CD4+ T cells with the QIAamp micro DNA kit. Oncomine TCR Beta libraries made from cultured CD4+ T cells were pooled using unique dual indexes and sequenced on an Illumina iSeq 100. The paper's data handling went like this. Non-productive sequences were removed, and CDR3s that did not start with C, did not end with F or W, or were shorter than 7 amino acids were discarded. The MANAFEST web application was used to identify antigen-specific clonotypes by comparing peptide-stimulated wells against reference wells and other culture wells. To be called positive, a clone needed an FDR below 0.05, an odds ratio above 5, and a productive frequency above 0.1% in at least two of three replicate wells. Clonotypes that were significantly expanded in both SARS-CoV-2 spike wells and at least one common cold coronavirus spike condition were defined as cross-reactive. Using R version 3.6.1, CDR3 homology was evaluated through Levenshtein distances (stringdist) along with unrooted phylogenetic trees (ape). The public reads were quality trimmed at Q25 with fastp and then assembled into clones with MiXCR by TCRdb, keeping productive beta chains. CDR3 protein sequences are deduplicated, and each keeps its most common genes and DNA. The V and J calls were not made by the authors but by TCRdb's processing. This sample is represented by over 11,000 distinct CDR3 sequences; about 33% of them were singletons. About a tenth of the sample rests with the top ten.

Trimming takes 6 bases from V and 7 bases from J, and the germline ends sit 15 bases apart. Via the germline V gene, CDR1 is SQVTM and CDR2 ANQGSEA. The CDR3 runs 13 residues from the cysteine to the phenylalanine. CDR3 DNA only is kept here, 39 bases in frame from base 1. The treatment or condition label on this specimen signifies: approximately 11-day PBMC culture with coronavirus spike peptide pools or control peptides (ViraFEST assay). The ViraFEST assay, used in the study, expanded antigen-specific T cells with peptide pools and then identified the expanded clonotypes through TCR sequencing. The convalescent patients' positive SARS-CoV-2 PCR tests fell between March and December 2020, which was before the Alpha, Beta and Delta variants emerged in the United States. Under 2.5 million PBMCs per well were cultured in IMDM with 5% human AB serum and 7.5 to 10 IU/ml IL-2, plus 10 ug/ml peptide pools. On days 3 and 7, half of the culture medium was replaced with fresh IL-2-containing medium. After around 11 days of culture, CD4+ T cells were isolated by negative selection using the EasySep CD4+ T cell isolation kit. Ficoll-Paque Plus gradient centrifugation was used to isolate PBMCs from whole blood, and the isolated PBMCs were then either used fresh or cryopreserved at -140C. Triplicate wells were generally used for each culture condition.

To note about this clonotype: What antigen it recognizes has not been identified. Base quality data are lacking; no much larger clone is found one base away.

The sequencing used CD4+ T cells from blood, cultured in vitro, collected after SARS-CoV-2 vaccination. The chain is encoded by TRBV29-1 joined to TRBJ1-4; the best D guess is TRBD1, with 6 bases matching. This clonotype was obtained from a human donor who had recovered from COVID-19. The CDR3 reads as follows: CSVRVGGAEKLFF. In nucleotides, the sequence is TGCAGCGTCCGGGTTGGGGGGGCTGAAAAACTGTTTTTT.